This T cell receptor beta chain came from a study of CD8+ T cells in alopecia areata (dated by TCRdb to the late 2010s). A note on the overall study: The treated patients, all with moderate-to-severe alopecia areata, were enrolled in an open-label pilot trial of oral tofacitinib given at 5 to 10 mg twice daily. Patients stayed on tofacitinib for 6 to 18 months and then had 6 months of follow-up off drug so that delayed response and recurrence could be assessed. In both human patients and the C3H/HeJ mouse model, the study applied high-throughput TCRbeta sequencing to look at T cell clonal expansion in alopecia areata. In humans, TCRbeta sequencing was performed on scalp tissue and on sorted CD4+ and CD8+ peripheral blood T cells from healthy controls and from patients with patchy or totalis/universalis alopecia areata. Biopsies were taken from tofacitinib-treated patients at baseline and again at 4 and 24 weeks into treatment, and several of those patients also had a later scalp biopsy. Scalp clonality was compared across normal scalp (n=4), patchy alopecia areata scalp (n=8), and alopecia totalis/universalis scalp (n=8). RNA was extracted with the PAXgene miRNA kit for fixed scalp, the miRNeasy kit for PBMCs, and the RNeasy kit for mouse skin. TCRbeta CDR3 regions were amplified by immunoSEQ multiplex PCR with 35 Vbeta forward and 13 Jbeta reverse primers.

The time point label, read with the paper, signifies: baseline before oral tofacitinib. Lesional scalp punch biopsies and peripheral blood were obtained from alopecia areata patients. PBMCs were separated by density centrifugation and stained for CD3, CD4 and CD8, after which CD4+ and CD8+ T cells were sorted on a FACSAria. The library was obtained by the immunoSEQ multiplex PCR assay. RNA was extracted from all samples and reverse transcribed into cDNA, which served as template for TCR sequencing. First-strand cDNA was synthesized using SuperScript III with a 2:1 mix of oligo-dT and random hexamers. A synthetic immune receptor repertoire was used to gauge amplification bias, and whatever bias remained was removed computationally. In the paper's pipeline: After raw reads were preprocessed to remove errors, the CDR3 was defined following IMGT conventions as running from the conserved cysteine to phenylalanine. Clonality was computed by normalizing Shannon entropy by log2 of the number of productive unique TCRs and subtracting the result from 1. Scalp TCRbeta sequences were cross-referenced with sorted blood CD4 and CD8 repertoires so that the CD4 or CD8 identity of scalp clones could be inferred. This immuneACCESS table, as held by TCRdb, lists in-frame sequences with V and J called but not all clones. Of the missing ones, under half trace to an unresolved V gene in checked studies; the others have no known cause. V and J calls and clone size are those listed in that table; D and trimming were worked out from the DNA. Recorded for this sample are 200,000 to 250,000 clones; about 68% of them occurred a single time. The ten biggest clones cover around 1.2% of the sample.

The full study reports these points: Resident alphabeta T cells in normal human skin are also sequenced, complicating scalp TCR repertoire analysis, unlike mouse skin dominated by gammadelta T cells. TCR sequences shared between patients were less clear than in mice, possibly partly because of HLA diversity in the patient population. Lesional scalp, especially in alopecia totalis/universalis, showed higher clonality and more expanded CD8+ clones than normal scalp, suggesting antigenic drive.

This clone has just a few counts. No cognate antigen has been identified for it. No much larger clone exists at a distance of one base, and base qualities are not known. Taken from the germline V gene, the CDR1 and CDR2 loops are KGHSH and LQKENI. Its CDR3 holds 15 amino acids, cysteine through phenylalanine. The CDR3 DNA has 45 bases and is translated from base 1. Trimming at the junction amounts to 2 bases on V and 5 bases on J, and the germline ends lie 12 bases apart. The material was CD4+ T cells sorted from blood, obtained at week 0. The rearrangement combines TRBV18 with TRBJ2-2; the D gene identity is not certain. This sequence was found in a human donor with alopecia areata. The CDR3 sequence is CASSPMATTTGELFF. At the DNA level, the sequence is TGTGCCAGCTCACCAATGGCTACAACTACCGGGGAGCTGTTTTTT. Extended through the reference TRBV18 and TRBJ2-2 proteins, this CDR3 yields the full variable domain: NAGVMQNPRHLVRRRGQEARLRCSPMKGHSHVYWYRQLPEEGLKFMVYLQKENIIDESGMPKERFSAEFPKEGPSILRIQQVVRGDSAAYFCASSPMATTTGELFFGEGSRLTVL.